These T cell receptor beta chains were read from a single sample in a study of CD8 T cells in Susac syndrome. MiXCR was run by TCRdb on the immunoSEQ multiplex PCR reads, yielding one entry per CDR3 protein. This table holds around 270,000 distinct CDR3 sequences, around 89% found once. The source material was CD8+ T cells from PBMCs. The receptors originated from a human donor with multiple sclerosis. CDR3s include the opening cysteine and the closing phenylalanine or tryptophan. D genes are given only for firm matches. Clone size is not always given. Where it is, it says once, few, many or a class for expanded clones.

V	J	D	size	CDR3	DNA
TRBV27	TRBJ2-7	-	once	CASSHQTSEQYF	TGTGCCAGCAGTCACCAGACTAGCGAGCAGTACTTC
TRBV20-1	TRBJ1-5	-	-	CSARDQGGDQPQHF	TGCAGTGCTAGAGACCAGGGAGGGGATCAGCCCCAGCATTTT
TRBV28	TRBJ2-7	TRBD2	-	CASSSSGRASYEQYF	TGTGCCAGCAGTTCTAGCGGGAGGGCGTCCTACGAGCAGTACTTC
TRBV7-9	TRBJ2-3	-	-	CASSLVGGRTDTQYF	TGTGCCAGCAGCTTAGTGGGGGGCCGCACAGATACGCAGTATTTT
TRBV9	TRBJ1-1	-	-	CASSVAGGMNTEAFF	TGTGCCAGCAGCGTAGCGGGGGGGATGAACACTGAAGCTTTCTTT
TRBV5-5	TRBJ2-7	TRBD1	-	CASTMTGYEQYF	TGTGCCAGCACTATGACAGGGTACGAGCAGTACTTC
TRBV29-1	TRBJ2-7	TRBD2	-	CSVVSAGAYEQYF	TGCAGCGTTGTTTCAGCGGGAGCCTACGAGCAGTACTTC
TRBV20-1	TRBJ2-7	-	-	CSARYVGSVVYEQYF	TGCAGTGCTAGATATGTGGGTAGCGTGGTCTACGAGCAGTACTTC
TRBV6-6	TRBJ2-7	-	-	CASSYSISSYEQYF	TGTGCCAGCAGTTACTCGATTTCATCCTACGAGCAGTACTTC
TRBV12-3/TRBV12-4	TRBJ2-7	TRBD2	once	CASSLGTSPSEQYF	TGTGCCAGCAGTTTGGGGACTAGTCCCTCCGAGCAATACTTC
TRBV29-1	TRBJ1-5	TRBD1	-	CSVLQGAGQPQHF	TGCAGCGTATTACAGGGGGCGGGACAGCCCCAGCATTTT
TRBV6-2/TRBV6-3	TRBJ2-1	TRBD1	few	CASSPTGQRYNEQFF	TGTGCCAGCAGTCCGACGGGACAGAGGTACAATGAGCAGTTCTTC
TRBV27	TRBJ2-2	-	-	CASSLSVGTGELFF	TGTGCCAGCAGTTTATCGGTAGGGACCGGGGAGCTGTTTTTT